Each of the 5 T cell receptor beta chains below was sequenced from the same sample in a study of blood T cell repertoires in COVID-19. TCRdb's copy holds only in-frame clones and misses some; the assay was immunoSEQ multiplex PCR. The data contain about 60,000 clones, roughly 90% of them seen just once; the ten biggest clones take up around 9.1%. Sample: peripheral blood. The origin of the receptors is a human donor with acute or convalescent COVID-19. The donor label of this sample is uncertain.

The chain joins TRBV7-2 to TRBJ2-3; weak D call: TRBD1 (7 bases). CDR1 SGHTA and CDR2 FQGNSA come from the germline V gene. The CDR3 has 16 amino acids. Trimming removed 5 bases from V and 6 bases from J, with 21 bases in between. The CDR3 protein is CASSRRLEGGRDTQYF. In DNA, the CDR3 is TGTGCCAGCAGCCGGAGACTAGAAGGGGGCAGGGATACGCAGTATTTT.

This clone was picked up one time. The rearrangement uses TRBV24-1 and TRBJ2-1; 11 bases map to TRBD2. Unmatched junction bases numbered 6, after V lost 5 bases and J lost 4 bases. CDR3 length: 16 residues. Per the germline V gene, CDR1 is KGHDR and CDR2 is SFDVKD. The CDR3 loop reads CATSGIAGGLYNEQFF. DNA for the CDR3: TGTGCCACCAGTGGCATAGCGGGGGGGCTGTACAATGAGCAGTTCTTC.

The genes are TRBV7-9 and TRBJ2-5; D perhaps matches TRBD1 (5 bases). The CDR3 has 14 residues. V was clipped by 2 bases and J by 1 base, with 8 bases between them. Germline V lookup: CDR1 SEHNR, CDR2 FQNEAQ (reference sequence). The CDR3 nucleotides read TGTGCCAGCAGCTTATTGGACACCCAAGAGACCCAGTACTTC. The encoded protein is CASSLLDTQETQYF.

In this sample, this clone turned up a few times. The genes are TRBV24-1 and TRBJ2-1; TRBD2 aligns across 13 bases. V dropped 3 bases and J dropped 9; count of bases not matched to a gene: 7. CDR1 is KGHDR and CDR2 is SFDVKD in the germline V gene. This CDR3 spans 16 amino acids. The CDR3 nucleotides read TGTGCCACCAGTGATCCTGGACTAGCGGGGGCGGTTGAGCAGTTCTTC. It translates to CATSDPGLAGAVEQFF.

This chain uses TRBV4-1 with TRBJ2-5; D unresolved. V was clipped by 0 bases and J by 7 bases, with 6 bases between them. The CDR3 consists of 12 residues. The germline V gene has CDR1 MGHRA and CDR2 YSYEKL. The DNA for the CDR3 is TGCGCCAGCAGCCAAGATAGTCGGACCCAGTACTTC. It codes for CASSQDSRTQYF.